The sequence of this TCR beta chain was determined in a study of blood T cell repertoires in COVID-19. Sequenced by immunoSEQ multiplex PCR; TCRdb stores in-frame clones only, minus some. The table has 380,000 or so clones, 89% seen once. CDR1 is MDHEN and CDR2 is SYDVKM in the germline V gene. This CDR3 is 13 amino acids long. V lost 9 bases, J lost 8 bases, and 9 bases stayed unmatched. This chain uses TRBV28 with TRBJ1-4; 7 bases are a match to TRBD1. This receptor was identified in a man between 35 and 55 years old with acute or convalescent COVID-19. The sample comprised peripheral blood. CDR3 DNA: TGTGCCAGTAACCCACAGGGGCGGGAAAAACTGTTTTTT. It translates to CASNPQGREKLFF.